Shown below are 5 T cell receptor beta chains from a single sample sequenced in a study of blood T cell repertoires in COVID-19. The protocol was immunoSEQ multiplex PCR, while the TCRdb copy is restricted to in-frame clones and leaves out a portion. Here the sample spans approximately 30,000 clones, approximately 89% being singletons. Sequencing input: peripheral blood. Every receptor here comes from a human donor in a cohort sampled during active COVID-19.

The chain recombines TRBV6-6 with TRBJ1-5; D not certain. Trimming removed 4 bases from V and 9 bases from J, with 10 bases in between. In germline, CDR1 is MNHNY, CDR2 SVGAGI (reference sequence). This CDR3 has 12 amino acids. CDR3 bases: TGTGCCAGCAGTTCGCAACCCGGGCCCCAGCATTTT. It is translated as CASSSQPGPQHF.

This clone was picked up a small number of times. The chain recombines TRBV20-1 with TRBJ2-7, with 7 bases that match TRBD1. This CDR3 region has 11 residues. The germline gives CDR1 DFQATT, CDR2 SNEGSKA (reference sequence). The CDR3 coding sequence is TGCACCGTAGACAGGGACTACGAGCAGTACTTC. Protein: CTVDRDYEQYF.

This chain connects TRBV2 to TRBJ1-2; the match to TRBD1 covers 7 bases. V lost 6 bases, J lost 1 base, and 8 bases stayed unmatched. Germline CDR1 reads SNHLY; CDR2 reads FYNNEI. The CDR3 is made up of 15 amino acids. The CDR3 spells CASRRQGRLNYGYTF. CDR3 sequence (DNA): TGTGCCAGCAGAAGACAGGGCCGCCTTAACTATGGCTACACCTTC.

The chain recombines TRBV3-1 (or the pseudogene TRBV3-2) with TRBJ2-2; 10 positions agree with TRBD2. V was pared by 4 bases and J by 1 base, with 6 bases of the junction left unmatched. Germline-derived CDR1 and CDR2 are LGHDT and YNNKEL (reference sequence). The CDR3 contains 17 residues. The CDR3 reads CASSRISSGGNTGELFF. Here the CDR3 DNA reads TGTGCCAGCAGCCGGATATCTAGCGGGGGGAACACCGGGGAGCTGTTTTTT.

The chain has TRBV28 and TRBJ2-3, with 7 bases that match TRBD1. CDR1 MDHEN and CDR2 SYDVKM come from the germline V gene. The CDR3 sequence is 16 residues long. Losses at the gene ends were 5 bases for V and 2 bases for J; bases not matched to a gene: 10. The CDR3 nucleotides read TGTGCCAGCAGTGCGAGACAGGGATACTACACAGATACGCAGTATTTT. It translates to CASSARQGYYTDTQYF.